This TCR beta chain was retrieved from a study of cytomegalovirus exposure and HLA in healthy donors. General study points: HLA-A and HLA-B allele assignments for most subjects were reportedly predicted accurately using TCR beta sequences. Fewer N-insertions (relative to the approximately 670-donor mean) were reportedly seen in an Asian-associated ancestry cluster in a later analysis. Previous analysis showed most TCR beta V segments were productive about 87% or about 30% of the time.

Notes on this clone: The antigen is not known.

The V end was cut by 6 bases, the J end by 1 base, with 7 bases between. CDR3 length: 14 residues. Germline V lookup: CDR1 MDHEN, CDR2 SYDVKM. The PCR had 60 Vbeta and 13 Jbeta primers. Generated by immunoSEQ multiplex PCR, the TCRdb table keeps only in-frame clones and is missing some. The repertoire consists of roughly 70,000 clones, with approximately 90% occurring once and the leading ten covering 9.5% to 13%. The clonotype originates from a woman aged 25 to 39 in good health and CMV-seropositive. Sequencing was carried out using PBMCs. This chain uses TRBV28 with TRBJ2-6; perhaps TRBD2 as D (6 bases). The CDR3 is CASRRGSGANVLTF. CDR3 coding DNA: TGTGCCAGCAGACGGGGGTCTGGGGCCAACGTCCTGACTTTC.